This entry lists 22 T cell receptor beta chains sequenced from one sample in a study of blood T cell repertoires in COVID-19. Method: immunoSEQ multiplex PCR; TCRdb's copy keeps in-frame clones and lacks some. The table records 300,000 or so clones, roughly 90% of them present only once. The sequenced sample was PBMCs or T cells enriched from blood (not recorded which). The receptors were sampled from a woman in her forties or fifties who had been exposed to COVID-19.

This clone was counted between two and nine times. The chain recombines TRBV7-9 with TRBJ1-4; 9 bases are a match to TRBD1. V shed 5 bases, J shed 4 bases, and the junction held 5 bases outside the gene matches. CDR1 SEHNR and CDR2 FQNEAQ come from the germline V gene (reference sequence). The CDR3 has 15 amino acids. The CDR3 DNA follows: TGTGCCAGCAGCCCCGGACAGGGGCTTAATGAAAAACTGTTTTTT. Protein sequence: CASSPGQGLNEKLFF.

The chain carries TRBV6-5 and TRBJ2-5; no definite D call. The CDR3 is 11 amino acids. Trimming cost V 2 bases and J 6 bases, with 4 bases left between them. Germline-derived CDR1 and CDR2 are MNHEY and SVGAGI. The CDR3 DNA reads as TGTGCCAGCAGTTACCTCCAGACCCAGTACTTC. Protein product: CASSYLQTQYF.

This chain links TRBV5-1 with TRBJ2-5; the match to TRBD2 covers 7 bases. V shed 5 bases, J shed 4 bases, and the junction held 8 bases outside the gene matches. The CDR3 length is 14 residues. Germline loops: CDR1 SGHRS, CDR2 YFSETQ. CDR3 sequence (DNA): TGCGCCAGCAGATCGACTAGCATCGGAGAGACCCAGTACTTC. It translates to CASRSTSIGETQYF.

This rearrangement joins TRBV28 to TRBJ1-2, with 7 nucleotides matching TRBD1. The germline V gene encodes CDR1 MDHEN and CDR2 SYDVKM. V lost 7 bases, J lost 6 bases, and 17 bases stayed unmatched. The CDR3 is 16 amino acids. CDR3 DNA sequence: TGTGCCAGCACTACTATTAGACAGGGTCGAGCGGATGGCTACACCTTC. Translated, it gives CASTTIRQGRADGYTF.

V and J are TRBV4-2 and TRBJ2-4, with 12 positions matching TRBD2. Trimming at V came to 0 bases and at J to 0 bases, leaving 9 bases not matched to a gene. The length of the CDR3 is 20 residues. Germline CDR1 and CDR2: LGHNA and YNFKEQ. CDR3: CASSQDRLAGGKIAKNIQYF. CDR3 nucleotide sequence: TGTGCCAGCAGCCAAGATAGGCTAGCGGGGGGGAAGATAGCCAAAAACATTCAGTACTTC.

The chain has TRBV7-2 and TRBJ2-3, with TRBD2 matching over 12 bases. CDR3 length equals 18 residues. The V gene's germline CDR1 is SGHTA and CDR2 FQGNSA. Trimming removed 2 bases from V and 5 bases from J; junction bases left unmatched: 11. CDR3 nucleotide sequence: TGTGCCAGCAGCTTACTAGCGGGGGGGGCCCTCGGTGGAGATACGCAGTATTTT. Translation: CASSLLAGGALGGDTQYF.

The rearrangement joins TRBV4-1 to TRBJ2-7; TRBD2 aligns across 7 bases. CDR1 is MGHRA, CDR2 YSYEKL, per germline. V lost 0 bases and J lost 2; bases outside the gene matches: 7. The CDR3 is 16 amino acids. The CDR3 DNA reads as TGCGCCAGCAGCCAAGATCTCGGGAGCGGGGCCTACGAGCAGTACTTC. Protein product: CASSQDLGSGAYEQYF.

With respect to this clone: The junction and the germline gene differ at one end; a read error may be behind it. The gene calls are TRBV7-7 and TRBJ2-7; a weak D match, TRBD1 (5 bases). Per germline, CDR1 SSHAT and CDR2 FNYEAQ (reference sequence). The CDR3 runs to 13 residues. Here the CDR3 reads CASSPPGSYEQYF. CDR3 in DNA: TGTGCTAGCAGCCCCCCAGGGTCCTACGAGCAGTACTTC.

A single count supports this clone. The chain is built from TRBV2 and TRBJ1-4, with TRBD1 as a possible D gene (6 bases). CDR3 length: 15 residues. V lost 8 bases to trimming and J lost 5 bases, with 18 bases between them. Germline lookup yields CDR1 SNHLY and CDR2 FYNNEI. CDR3 region: CASQNREQSNEKLFF. The CDR3 nucleotides read TGTGCCAGCCAAAACAGGGAGCAGTCAAATGAAAAACTGTTTTTT.

The J gene is TRBJ1-1, the V gene TRBV6-1, with D maybe TRBD1 (5 bases). The CDR3 is made up of 15 amino acids. The V and J ends lost 0 bases and 4 bases respectively, with 12 bases between them. CDR1 and CDR2 from the germline V gene are MNHNS and SASEGT. The CDR3 sequence is CASSEAGQGSTEAFF. The CDR3 DNA reads TGTGCCAGCAGTGAAGCGGGGCAGGGAAGCACTGAAGCTTTCTTT.

To note about this clone: This specimen includes other DNA sequences encoding the same CDR3. The CDR3 is CASSLGQGYGYTF. DNA for the CDR3: TGTGCCAGCAGCTTAGGACAGGGCTATGGCTACACCTTC. The chain recombines TRBV13 with TRBJ1-2; D is possibly TRBD1 (6 bases). The CDR3 is 13 amino acids. Trimming shortened V by 0 bases and J by 4 bases, and 6 bases separated the two germline ends. Germline V gives CDR1 PRHDT, CDR2 FYEKMQ (reference sequence).

The chain has TRBV5-6 and TRBJ2-1; 9 bases are shared with TRBD2. Trimming removed 0 bases from V and 8 bases from J; junction bases left unmatched: 6. Germline V lookup: CDR1 SGHDT, CDR2 YYEEEE. This CDR3 region has 15 residues. The CDR3 nucleotides are TGTGCCAGCAGCTTGGTTAGCGGGGGTGTATATGAGCAGTTCTTC. It translates to CASSLVSGGVYEQFF.

The chain employs TRBV7-8 and TRBJ1-4; 8 bases are shared with TRBD1. Unmatched junction bases numbered 23, after V lost 4 bases and J lost 7 bases. The CDR3 has 20 amino acids. In germline, CDR1 is SGHVS, CDR2 FQNEAQ. The CDR3 DNA follows: TGTGCCAGCAGCTCTAGAGGCGTCGGGACAGGTCGATCGGCGGGTGAAAAACTGTTTTTT. As protein: CASSSRGVGTGRSAGEKLFF.

This chain joins TRBV6-2 or TRBV6-3 and TRBJ1-5; D gene ambiguous. The V and J ends lost 6 bases and 0 bases respectively, with 18 bases between them. The CDR3 contains 17 residues. Germline CDR1 MNHEY, CDR2 SVGEGT. The CDR3 DNA follows: TGTGCCAGCAGCCTGATGGGGAGGTCTAATAGCAATCAGCCCCAGCATTTT. Encoded protein: CASSLMGRSNSNQPQHF.

This chain joins TRBV2 and TRBJ1-1; TRBD1 matches 7 bases. Germline assignment: CDR1 SNHLY and CDR2 FYNNEI. Trimming took 10 bases from V and 4 from J; bases not matched to a gene: 9. The CDR3 has 13 amino acids. The CDR3 loop reads CANNTGVGTEAFF. The CDR3 region has the DNA TGTGCCAATAATACAGGGGTTGGCACTGAAGCTTTCTTT.

This sequence joins TRBV5-1 and TRBJ1-1; D perhaps matches TRBD1 (5 bases). Per germline, CDR1 SGHRS and CDR2 YFSETQ. The V end was cut by 1 base, the J end by 6 bases, with 16 bases between. The CDR3 runs to 15 residues. CDR3 coding DNA: TGCGCCAGCAGCTTGTCCCAGGGAGGTGGGGCTGAAGCTTTCTTT. Translation: CASSLSQGGGAEAFF.

The V gene is TRBV19, the J gene TRBJ2-2; D ambiguous. This CDR3 spans 15 amino acids. V was trimmed by 3 bases and J by 3 bases, leaving 11 bases between them. CDR1 and CDR2 from the germline V gene are LNHDA and SQIVND (reference sequence). The CDR3 DNA reads TGTGCCAGTAGTATCGCCGGGTTGGACACCGGGGAGCTGTTTTTT. This encodes CASSIAGLDTGELFF.

Only one count was recorded for this clone. The chain recombines TRBV5-6 with TRBJ1-2, with a weak D call TRBD1 (5 bases). CDR3 size: 16 residues. V was trimmed by 4 bases and J by 2 bases, leaving 18 bases between them. CDR1 is SGHDT, CDR2 YYEEEE, per germline. For the CDR3, the DNA is TGTGCCAGCAGCCCACCAAGGCAGGGCCTAAACTATGGCTACACCTTC. Encoded protein: CASSPPRQGLNYGYTF.

This rearrangement joins TRBV5-4 to TRBJ2-7; possible D gene TRBD2, 7 bases. The germline V gene encodes CDR1 SGHNT and CDR2 YYREEE (reference sequence). V was shortened by 4 bases and J by 5 bases, with 22 bases between the two germline ends. This CDR3 has 16 amino acids. The CDR3 reads CASSPEGGGRYNEQYF. DNA of the CDR3: TGTGCCAGCAGCCCCGAGGGGGGGGGTAGATATAACGAGCAGTACTTC.

The CDR3 reads CASSLSAGEETQYF. The DNA of the CDR3 is TGCGCCAGCAGCTTGTCAGCGGGGGAGGAGACCCAGTACTTC. V is TRBV5-1 and J is TRBJ2-5, with 8 positions matching TRBD2. The CDR3 loop spans 14 amino acids. V shed 1 base, J shed 5 bases, and the junction held 4 bases outside the gene matches. Germline lookup yields CDR1 SGHRS and CDR2 YFSETQ.

In this sample, this clone turned up many times. The chain employs TRBV18 and TRBJ1-1; 7 positions match TRBD1. After removal of 0 bases from V and 3 bases from J, the junction contained 4 bases not matched to a gene. There are 15 residues in the CDR3. Germline V gene sequence: CDR1 KGHSH, CDR2 LQKENI. The DNA for the CDR3 is TGTGCCAGCTCACCACCGGGACAGAGGGACACTGAAGCTTTCTTT. Protein product: CASSPPGQRDTEAFF. The variable domain in full, with the rest retrieved from reference TRBV18 and TRBJ1-1, is NAGVMQNPRHLVRRRGQEARLRCSPMKGHSHVYWYRQLPEEGLKFMVYLQKENIIDESGMPKERFSAEFPKEGPSILRIQQVVRGDSAAYFCASSPPGQRDTEAFFGQGTRLTVV.

The chain combines TRBV5-8 with TRBJ2-3; the match to TRBD1 covers 7 bases. This CDR3 contains 17 residues. Trimming cost V 0 bases and J 2 bases; bases outside gene matches: 9. Germline V gene sequence: CDR1 SGHTS, CDR2 YDEGEE. The CDR3: CASSLGQGFPSTDTQYF. In DNA form, the CDR3 reads TGTGCCAGCAGCTTGGGACAGGGATTTCCCTCCACAGATACGCAGTATTTT.